Listed here are 13 T cell receptor beta chains from one sample, sequenced in a study of regulatory and conventional T cells in RAG deficiency. Measured with immunoSEQ multiplex PCR; TCRdb has only the in-frame clones, and not every one. The sample consists of tens of thousands of clones, 75% to 95% of them appearing once. Blood CD4+ CD25-high CD127-low regulatory T cells supplied the genomic DNA template. These data were likewise used in another study, on regulatory T cells. That paper states: Primers: 52 TRBV forward and 13 TRBJ reverse.

Material for sequencing was Tregs sorted from blood. The receptor source for this set is a human donor in good health.

The rearrangement links TRBV30 to TRBJ1-1; D remains ambiguous. Trimming removed 4 bases from V and 10 bases from J, with 19 bases in between. CDR3 length equals 13 residues. The germline gives CDR1 GTSNPN, CDR2 SVGIG (reference sequence). CDR3 in DNA: TGTGCCTGGAAGAACGGGGATTGGTACGGAGCTTTCTTT. This codes for CAWKNGDWYGAFF.

The rearrangement links TRBV5-1 to TRBJ1-3; tentative D call: TRBD1 (5 bases). The CDR3 has 14 amino acids. Deletions cut 0 bases from V and 2 bases from J, with 6 bases between. Germline CDR1 is SGHRS and CDR2 is YFSETQ. The CDR3 DNA reads TGCGCCAGCAGCTTGGGAGGGGCTGGAAACACCATATATTTT. This translates into CASSLGGAGNTIYF. Full variable domain (outside the CDR3, taken from reference TRBV5-1 and TRBJ1-3): KAGVTQTPRYLIKTRGQQVTLSCSPISGHRSVSWYQQTPGQGLQFLFEYFSETQRNKGNFPGRFSGRQFSNSRSEMNVSTLELGDSALYLCASSLGGAGNTIYFGEGSWLTVV.

This clone was counted once. For the CDR3, the DNA is TGTGCCAGCAGCGCCGGGAGTATGAACACTGAAGCTTTCTTT. This gives the protein CASSAGSMNTEAFF. The chain combines TRBV9 with TRBJ1-1; D ambiguous. Trimming pared 3 bases from V and 0 bases from J, leaving 9 bases between. The germline gives CDR1 SGDLS, CDR2 YYNGEE. The CDR3 length is 14 residues.

V is TRBV5-6 and J is TRBJ1-4; 10 bases line up with TRBD1. Unmatched junction bases numbered 11, after V lost 4 bases and J lost 8 bases. This CDR3 contains 16 residues. CDR1 SGHDT and CDR2 YYEEEE come from the germline V gene. This CDR3 is CASSRRDRGPLEKLFF. CDR3 DNA sequence: TGTGCCAGCAGCAGACGGGACAGGGGCCCGCTGGAAAAACTGTTTTTT. Filled out from reference TRBV5-6 and TRBJ1-4, the complete variable domain reads DAGVTQSPTHLIKTRGQQVTLRCSPKSGHDTVSWYQQALGQGPQFIFQYYEEEERQRGNFPDRFSGHQFPNYSSELNVNALLLGDSALYLCASSRRDRGPLEKLFFGSGTQLSVL.

V gene TRBV10-2 combines with J gene TRBJ2-7, with 10 bases lining up with TRBD1. Trimming took 5 bases from V and 3 from J; bases not matched to a gene: 10. This CDR3 is 16 amino acids long. Per the germline V gene, CDR1 is WSHSY and CDR2 is SAAADI. CDR3 amino acids: CASSPGTGAVSYEQYF. The CDR3, as DNA: TGCGCCAGCAGTCCCGGGACAGGGGCCGTAAGCTACGAGCAGTACTTC.

This clone came up once. The chain couples TRBV7-3 to TRBJ2-3; D not certain. In germline, CDR1 is SGHTA, CDR2 FQGTGA. The CDR3 is 14 amino acids. The V end lost 5 bases, the J end lost 2 bases, and 11 bases lay between the germline ends. CDR3 DNA: TGTGCCAGCAGCCGCGACGGTTTCACAGATACGCAGTATTTT. Translation: CASSRDGFTDTQYF.

Only one count was recorded for this clone. This chain links TRBV9 with TRBJ1-6; TRBD1 aligns across 9 bases. The CDR3 runs 14 residues. CDR1 and CDR2 (germline): SGDLS, YYNGEE. Trimming removed 4 bases from V and 9 bases from J; junction bases left unmatched: 5. CDR3 coding DNA: TGTGCCAGCAGCCCGCGGGGACAGGGTTCACCCCTCCACTTT. Its protein is CASSPRGQGSPLHF.

This sequence joins TRBV4-1 and TRBJ1-4; 11 nucleotides agree with TRBD1. With V trimmed by 1 base and J by 7 bases, 2 bases remained unmatched. Germline CDR1 is MGHRA and CDR2 is YSYEKL. This CDR3 has 15 residues. The CDR3 region has the DNA TGCGCCAGCAGCCAAGTGGGGACAGGGGGTGAAAAACTGTTTTTT. It is translated as CASSQVGTGGEKLFF.

The CDR3 DNA sequence: TGTGCCAGCAGGGCCCGACGGTACACCGGGGAGCTGTTTTTT. Translating gives CASRARRYTGELFF. This chain joins TRBV28 and TRBJ2-2; unclear D gene. There are 14 residues in the CDR3. The germline V gene has CDR1 MDHEN and CDR2 SYDVKM. With 6 bases removed from V and 3 bases from J, the gap between germline ends came to 11 bases.

As DNA, the CDR3 is TGCAGCGCTCTGACAGGGAATAATCAGCCCCAGCATTTT. It specifies CSALTGNNQPQHF. V and J are TRBV29-1 and TRBJ1-5, with 7 bases aligning to TRBD1. Germline assignment: CDR1 SQVTM and CDR2 ANQGSEA. J lost 4 bases, V lost 7 bases, and 7 bases had no gene match. This CDR3 spans 13 amino acids.

The V call is TRBV7-9, the J call TRBJ2-7; D is undetermined. V lost 3 bases to trimming and J lost 6 bases, with 6 bases between them. The CDR3 consists of 11 residues. Germline V CDR1 and CDR2: SEHNR, FQNEAQ (reference sequence). The CDR3 DNA follows: TGTGCCAGCAGCTTCATTGGCGAGCAGTACTTC. It specifies CASSFIGEQYF.

This clone has just one count. The J gene is TRBJ1-1, the V gene TRBV6-1; tentative D call: TRBD1 (5 bases). Germline-derived CDR1 and CDR2 are MNHNS and SASEGT. Trimming took off 2 bases at V and 11 bases at J, with 15 bases between the two ends. CDR3 length: 13 residues. DNA of the CDR3: TGTGCCAGCAGTGAATGGCCAGGGCGAGCGGCTTTCTTT. Protein: CASSEWPGRAAFF.

The chain is built from TRBV21-1 and TRBJ2-5; the DNA was not used to check the table's D call, TRBD2. TRBV21-1 represents a pseudogene. The CDR3 is 13 residues long. DNA of the CDR3: TGTGCCAGTAGGACTAGCGGTCAAGAGACCCAGTACTTC. It yields the protein CASRTSGQETQYF.